The TCR beta chain under discussion was sequenced for a study of blood T cell repertoires in COVID-19. Study-wide context: Spain, Italy and the United States supplied samples that represented acute and convalescent COVID-19. Nucleic acid was either cDNA or gDNA, and it came from T cells, B-cell-depleted T cells, or PBMCs.

Trimming removed 1 base from V and 5 bases from J, with 18 bases in between. This CDR3 has 17 amino acids. Germline CDR1 reads SEHNR; CDR2 reads FQNEAQ (reference sequence). This table comes from immunoSEQ multiplex PCR, and its TCRdb copy is limited to in-frame clones, with some not included. The sample has about 250,000 clones; 84% are singletons. The chain joins TRBV7-9 to TRBJ1-5; TRBD1 might be the D (5 bases). The sequence derives from a woman in her thirties or forties who had recovered from COVID-19. The sequenced material came from peripheral blood. This chain's CDR3 is CASSLEAGLSRHQPQHF. CDR3 in DNA: TGTGCCAGCAGCTTAGAGGCGGGGCTTTCGCGGCATCAGCCCCAGCATTTT.